This T cell receptor beta chain was observed in a study of cytomegalovirus exposure and HLA in healthy donors. Germline assignment: CDR1 LNHDA and CDR2 SQIVND (reference sequence). The CDR3 sequence is 13 residues long. Trimming removed 6 bases from V and 9 bases from J, with 18 bases in between. The PCR had 60 Vbeta and 13 Jbeta primers. TCRdb's copy holds only in-frame clones and misses some; the assay was immunoSEQ multiplex PCR. The repertoire has about 110,000 clones, roughly 80% of them found once; the top ten carry about a fifth. Material for sequencing was PBMCs. This sequence joins TRBV19 and TRBJ2-7; a weak D match, TRBD1 (6 bases). This receptor was obtained from a man aged 25 to 45 in good health and CMV-seropositive. The CDR3 DNA sequence: TGTGCCAGTAGGTTACAGGGTTTCGAACGGCAGTACTTC. Translation gives CASRLQGFERQYF.